This T cell receptor beta chain was recovered during a study of cytomegalovirus exposure and HLA in healthy donors. PCR used 60 Vbeta primers and 13 Jbeta primers. Produced via immunoSEQ multiplex PCR; TCRdb's table is partial and in-frame only. The table includes under 150,000 clones, over 80% detected once. CDR1 is SGHRS, CDR2 YFSETQ, per germline. This CDR3 is 16 amino acids long. The V segment lost 5 bases and the J segment 6 bases; nucleotides outside the gene matches: 11. Remarks on this clone: The target antigen is unknown.

General study results and limits: Presence/absence analyses assumed roughly uniform sequencing depth across donors. In vitro work confirmed that three CMV-associated chains recognize CMV antigens.

The chain couples TRBV5-1 to TRBJ2-1; 10 bases match TRBD2. Material: PBMCs. The source of this sequence is a man aged 35 to 55 in good health and CMV-seronegative. The DNA of the CDR3 is TGCGCCAGCAGGGGTAGCGGGGGGTCTATGTCCAATGAGCAGTTCTTC. As protein: CASRGSGGSMSNEQFF.